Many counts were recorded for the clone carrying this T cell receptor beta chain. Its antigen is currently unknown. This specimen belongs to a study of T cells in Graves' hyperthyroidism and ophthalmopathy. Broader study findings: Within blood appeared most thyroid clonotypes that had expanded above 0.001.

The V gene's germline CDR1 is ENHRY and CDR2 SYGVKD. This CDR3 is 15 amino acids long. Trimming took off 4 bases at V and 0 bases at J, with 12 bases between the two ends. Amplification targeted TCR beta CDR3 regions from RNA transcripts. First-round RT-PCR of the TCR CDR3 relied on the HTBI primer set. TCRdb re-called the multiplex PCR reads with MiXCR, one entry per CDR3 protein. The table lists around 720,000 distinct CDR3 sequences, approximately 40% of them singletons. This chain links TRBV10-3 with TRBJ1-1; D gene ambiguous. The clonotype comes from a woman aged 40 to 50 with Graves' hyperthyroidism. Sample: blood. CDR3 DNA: TGTGCCATCAGTGCAGAGAGGGTGGTGAACACTGAAGCTTTCTTT. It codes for CAISAERVVNTEAFF.